A selection of T cell receptor beta chains follows, all from one sample in a study of T cell repertoires in cytomegalovirus infection. Antigen specificity for these receptors is unknown. Via MiXCR, TCRdb re-called the reads, giving one row per CDR3 protein. The sample holds about 130,000 distinct CDR3 sequences, more than 25% seen once. The sequences come from CD8+ T cells from cultured PBMCs, collected from culture after CMV antigen stimulation. These receptors came from a human donor in good health (CMV status not recorded). Some clones in this sample may be carry-over from other donors' samples. Each CDR3 is given with its conserved first and last residue. A D gene is named only where the DNA matches it firmly. The size field is filled for only some rows; it gives once, few, many or a size class.

v_call,clone_size,j_call,d_call,cdr3_aa,cdr3_nt
TRBV3-1,.,TRBJ2-7,.,CASSQVGSNYEQYF,TGTGCCAGCAGCCAAGTGGGCAGCAACTACGAGCAGTACTTC
TRBV7-8,.,TRBJ2-5,TRBD2,CASSFLMERGTQETQYF,TGTGCCAGCAGCTTTCTGATGGAGCGGGGGACCCAAGAGACCCAGTACTTC
TRBV19,few,TRBJ1-2,.,CASSPGQLLTYGYTF,TGTGCCAGTAGTCCCGGACAGCTACTTACCTATGGCTACACCTTC
TRBV7-8,.,TRBJ1-1,TRBD1,CASSRFIGQGGTEAFF,TGTGCCAGCAGCCGATTTATAGGACAGGGGGGCACTGAAGCTTTCTTT
TRBV7-9,few,TRBJ2-3,.,CASNKGQITTDTQYF,TGTGCCAGCAACAAAGGACAGATAACCACAGATACGCAGTATTTT
TRBV6-6,few,TRBJ2-2,TRBD1,CASSTQGARTGELFF,TGTGCCAGCAGCACACAGGGGGCGAGGACCGGGGAGCTGTTTTTT
TRBV6-5,.,TRBJ2-1,.,CASRPGPSSYNEQFF,TGTGCCAGCAGACCGGGACCGAGCTCCTACAATGAGCAGTTCTTC
TRBV15,.,TRBJ2-6,.,CATSRDHLSGANVLTF,TGTGCCACCAGCAGAGATCACCTCTCTGGGGCCAACGTCCTGACTTTC
TRBV4-1,.,TRBJ2-6,.,CASSQDGGGSGANVLTF,TGCGCCAGCAGCCAAGATGGGGGTGGCTCTGGGGCCAACGTCCTGACTTTC
TRBV7-8,few,TRBJ1-5,.,CASSLLGIGQPQHF,TGTGCCAGCAGCTTATTAGGTATCGGTCAGCCCCAGCATTTT
TRBV2,few,TRBJ2-3,TRBD2,CASSEGGGGGTDTQYF,TGTGCCAGCAGTGAAGGAGGCGGGGGGGGCACAGATACGCAGTATTTT
TRBV19,.,TRBJ2-2,.,CASSMMGFGELFF,TGTGCCAGTAGTATGATGGGTTTCGGGGAGCTGTTTTTT
TRBV7-8,.,TRBJ2-5,.,CASSLLTEETQYF,TGTGCCAGCAGCTTATTAACGGAAGAGACCCAGTACTTC
TRBV7-6,many,TRBJ2-1,TRBD1,CATGTGVGNEQFF,TGTGCCACCGGGACAGGGGTTGGGAATGAGCAGTTCTTC
TRBV7-9,once,TRBJ1-1,.,CASKSGGATEAFF,TGTGCCAGTAAGTCGGGTGGTGCCACTGAAGCTTTCTTT
TRBV7-6,.,TRBJ2-7,.,CASSSPRDKSYEQYF,TGTGCCAGCAGCTCACCGCGGGACAAAAGCTACGAGCAGTACTTC
TRBV12-3/TRBV12-4,.,TRBJ2-1,.,CASSFRLYNEQFF,TGTGCCAGCAGTTTCCGCCTCTACAATGAGCAGTTCTTC
TRBV6-5,.,TRBJ1-5,TRBD1,CASSKDRGIGINQPQHF,TGTGCCAGCAGTAAGGACAGGGGTATAGGAATCAATCAGCCCCAGCATTTT